This T cell receptor (beta chain) stems from a study of T cell repertoires in cytomegalovirus infection. Study overall: CMV infection together with matching HLA type was indicated by public TCR beta signatures.

The V end was cut by 4 bases, the J end by 1 base, with 10 bases between. The CDR3 has 14 amino acids. The germline V gene encodes CDR1 SNHLY and CDR2 FYNNEI. TCRdb reanalysed the reads using MiXCR and keeps one entry per CDR3 protein. The data hold about 740,000 distinct CDR3 sequences, with 35% observed a single time. About this clonotype: Its specificity is not known.

General study findings and limits: CMV-specific TCR beta clonotypes restricted by HLA-C dominated the ex vivo response. Cumulative public TCR beta family frequency identified CMV carriers with the relevant HLA.

The chain couples TRBV2 to TRBJ1-1; the D is unclear. The source material was PBMCs. The source is a human donor in good health (CMV status not recorded). Some clones in this sample may be carry-over from other donors' samples. The CDR3: CASSAWHSNTEAFF. CDR3 bases: TGTGCCAGCAGTGCATGGCATTCGAACACTGAAGCTTTCTTT.